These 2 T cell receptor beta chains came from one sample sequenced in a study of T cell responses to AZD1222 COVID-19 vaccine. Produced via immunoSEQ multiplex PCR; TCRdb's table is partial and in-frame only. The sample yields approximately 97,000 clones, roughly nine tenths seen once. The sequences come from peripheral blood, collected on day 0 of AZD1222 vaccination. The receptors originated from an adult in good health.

The DNA for the CDR3 is TGTGCCAGCAGTTTACTGGCGCGAACTAACACTGAAGCTTTCTTT. It encodes CASSLLARTNTEAFF. The V call is TRBV28, the J call TRBJ1-1; D not certain. The CDR3 loop spans 15 amino acids. Trimming pared 2 bases from V and 2 bases from J, leaving 12 bases between. Looked up from germline, CDR1 is MDHEN and CDR2 is SYDVKM.

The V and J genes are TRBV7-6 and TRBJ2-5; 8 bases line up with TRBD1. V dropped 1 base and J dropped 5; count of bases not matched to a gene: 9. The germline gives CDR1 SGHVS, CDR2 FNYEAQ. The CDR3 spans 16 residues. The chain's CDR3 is CASSLGAGTGLETQYF. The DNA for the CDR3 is TGTGCCAGCAGCTTAGGGGCTGGGACAGGTCTCGAGACCCAGTACTTC.